This T cell receptor (beta chain) was profiled in a study of neoadjuvant anti-PD-1 for oral cavity cancer. Produced via immunoSEQ multiplex PCR; TCRdb's table is partial and in-frame only. The sample yields around 15,000 clones, under 40% seen once. About this clone: The antigen remains undetermined.

Study-wide results and caveats: Expansion of preexisting intratumoral clones was suggested to aid response.

Regarding time point: after neoadjuvant nivolumab, at surgical resection. The V segment lost 4 bases and the J segment 1 base; nucleotides outside the gene matches: 5. Looked up from germline, CDR1 is SGHRS and CDR2 is YFSETQ. This CDR3 has 16 residues. The sequence was obtained from a person between 35 and 79 years old with oral cavity squamous cell carcinoma. The source material was tumor tissue, sampled after nivolumab (anti-PD-1) treatment. The V gene is TRBV5-1, the J gene TRBJ2-2, with TRBD1 matching over 9 bases. For the CDR3, the DNA is TGCGCCAGCAGCAGTACAGGGGGCCGGAACACCGGGGAGCTGTTTTTT. Its protein product is CASSSTGGRNTGELFF.